This T cell receptor (beta chain) was sequenced during a study of T cells in Graves' hyperthyroidism and ophthalmopathy. The PBMCs were sourced from fresh peripheral blood (10 ml). Amplified TCR beta CDR3 regions came from RNA transcripts. An initial round of RT-PCR targeting the TCR CDR3 relied on the HTBI primer set. Using its own MiXCR run on the multiplex PCR reads, TCRdb lists one record per CDR3 protein. This sample has around 300,000 distinct CDR3 sequences, with about 16% found just once. This clonotype was found a few times. This CDR3 is 13 amino acids long. Trimming took off 8 bases at V and 4 bases at J, with 15 bases between the two ends. CDR1 LNHDA and CDR2 SQIVND come from the germline V gene (reference sequence).

This clonotype was sampled from a woman aged 45-65 years with Graves' hyperthyroidism that later progressed to Graves' ophthalmopathy. The sample was blood. The rearrangement links TRBV19 to TRBJ2-7; tentative D call: TRBD2 (7 bases). CDR3 sequence (DNA): TGTGCCAGTTCCGGGGGGCAGGTATACGAGCAGTACTTC. Its translation is CASSGGQVYEQYF.